These 13 T cell receptor beta chains originate from one sample sequenced in a study of identical twins (dated by TCRdb to the mid-2010s). Receptor amplification or capture employed 5' RACE. This sample was sequenced with an Illumina HiSeq 2000. Clones were called with MiXCR by TCRdb after fastp trimmed the public reads at Q25, and only in-frame beta chains were retained. Every CDR3 protein is listed once, alongside the most common genes and DNA of its rows. This sample is represented by under 250,000 distinct CDR3 sequences; 9.5% to 15% of them were singletons. The top ten clones comprise roughly 4% of the sample. These data were likewise used in another study, on yellow fever vaccine responses in identical twins.

Sequencing input: memory (CD45RO+) T cells sorted from blood. What the cell subset or site label conveys for this sample: CD45RO+ enriched T cells. These receptors were taken from a woman aged 18-30 years in good health.

The table lists this clonotype with a few counts. The chain combines TRBV7-2 with TRBJ2-1; 7 bases fit TRBD1. J was trimmed by 7 bases and V by 5 bases; bases with no gene match: 2. From germline, CDR1 is SGHTA and CDR2 FQGNSA. The CDR3 is 12 amino acids. Here the CDR3 reads CASSQGQNEQFF. CDR3 nucleotide sequence: TGTGCCAGCAGCCAGGGACAGAATGAGCAGTTCTTC.

The V gene is TRBV7-2, the J gene TRBJ2-3; 8 positions agree with TRBD1. J was trimmed by 1 base and V by 5 bases; bases with no gene match: 5. Per germline, CDR1 SGHTA and CDR2 FQGNSA. This CDR3 is built from 15 residues. CDR3 DNA: TGTGCCAGCAGCGCTGGGACAGGCGGCACAGATACGCAGTATTTT. Translated, it gives CASSAGTGGTDTQYF.

The genes are TRBV27 and TRBJ2-6; TRBD1 might be the D (5 bases). Trimming left V 0 bases short and J 0 bases short, with 9 bases between. There are 17 residues in the CDR3. Germline CDR1 reads MNHEY; CDR2 reads SMNVEV (reference sequence). The chain's CDR3 is CASSLSRAFSGANVLTF. DNA of the CDR3: TGTGCCAGCAGTTTATCCAGGGCGTTCTCTGGGGCCAACGTCCTGACTTTC.

This rearrangement joins TRBV28 to TRBJ2-3; the D gene could be TRBD1 or TRBD2 (7 bases each). Trimming removed 7 bases at V and 2 bases at J, with 16 bases between. The CDR3 totals 15 residues. CDR1 MDHEN and CDR2 SYDVKM come from the germline V gene. CDR3 in DNA: TGTGCCAGCATCTTCAGGGGGGGGGACACAGATACGCAGTATTTT. Translating gives CASIFRGGDTDTQYF.

This clonotype has more than one count but fewer than ten. V and J are TRBV6-5 and TRBJ2-1; D remains unclear. Germline assignment: CDR1 MNHEY and CDR2 SVGAGI. Trimming shortened V by 3 bases and J by 1 base, and 7 bases separated the two germline ends. This CDR3 has 14 residues. In nucleotides, the CDR3 is TGTGCCAGCAGTTATCCGGAGTCCTACAATGAGCAGTTCTTC. It codes for CASSYPESYNEQFF.

This clonotype was seen a handful of times. One end of the junction varies from germline; a read error may be responsible. V and J are TRBV7-9 and TRBJ2-7; D may correspond to TRBD1 or TRBD2 (6 bases each). The CDR3 has 14 residues. Germline-derived CDR1 and CDR2 are SEHNR and FQNEAQ (reference sequence). The CDR3 here is CASSLGSEGGRTHF. The DNA for the CDR3 is TGTGCCAGCAGCTTGGGGAGCGAAGGGGGGAGAACTCACTTC.

V and J are TRBV6-6 and TRBJ2-1; tentative D call: TRBD2 (7 bases). Trimming pared 2 bases from V and 3 bases from J, leaving 11 bases between. CDR1 is MNHNY and CDR2 is SVGAGI in the germline V gene (reference sequence). CDR3 length: 15 amino acids. For the CDR3, the DNA is TGTGCCAGCAGTTACCGAGGGGGGGACTACAATGAGCAGTTCTTC. This gives the protein CASSYRGGDYNEQFF.

CDR3 sequence: CSARLGFGNQPQHF. The CDR3 region has the DNA TGCAGTGCTAGGCTGGGTTTCGGCAATCAGCCCCAGCATTTT. The rearrangement joins TRBV20-1 to TRBJ1-5, with no clear D. The CDR3 is 14 residues long. The V end lost 3 bases, the J end lost 2 bases, and 11 bases lay between the germline ends. Germline V CDR1 and CDR2: DFQATT, SNEGSKA (reference sequence).

The rearrangement uses TRBV7-8 and TRBJ2-7; 12 nucleotides match TRBD2. Trimming at V came to 7 bases and at J to 6 bases, leaving 10 bases not matched to a gene. CDR1 and CDR2 from the germline V gene are SGHVS and FQNEAQ. The CDR3 loop spans 15 amino acids. CDR3 coding DNA: TGTGCCAGCAAAAGACTAGCGGGGGACCGGGGCGAGCAGTACTTC. This gives the protein CASKRLAGDRGEQYF.

This clonotype came up a few times. The chain is built from TRBV6-2 or TRBV6-3 and TRBJ2-2, with 9 bases lining up with TRBD2. This CDR3 spans 16 amino acids. V trimming: 8 bases; J trimming: 4 bases; junction bases outside the gene matches: 11. The germline V gene has CDR1 MNHEY and CDR2 SVGEGT. The CDR3 DNA reads TGTGCCAGCTATCTAGCGGGATCTATGGGCACCGGGGAGCTGTTTTTT. Encoded protein: CASYLAGSMGTGELFF.

The J gene is TRBJ2-7, the V gene TRBV25-1, with TRBD2 matching 7 bases. The trim removed 3 bases at V and 2 bases at J, leaving 10 bases unmatched. CDR3 length: 16 residues. From germline, CDR1 is MGHDK and CDR2 SYGVNS. Here the CDR3 reads CASSDPTSGATYEQYF. The CDR3 DNA sequence: TGTGCCAGCAGTGATCCTACCAGCGGGGCTACCTACGAGCAGTACTTC.

This clonotype was seen a handful of times. The chain recombines TRBV20-1 with TRBJ2-3; a possible D gene is TRBD1 (6 bases). V shed 4 bases and J shed 1 base, with 9 bases lying between them. Germline CDR1 DFQATT, CDR2 SNEGSKA (reference sequence). The CDR3 is 13 residues long. The CDR3 DNA sequence: TGCAGTGCTACCAGGGGTGGCACAGATACGCAGTATTTT. Translating it yields CSATRGGTDTQYF.

There are a few counts of this clonotype. This rearrangement joins TRBV3-1 to TRBJ2-7; 9 bases align to TRBD1. Germline loops: CDR1 LGHDT, CDR2 YNNKEL (reference sequence). J gave up 4 bases and V 1 base, and 11 bases lay outside the gene matches. This CDR3 is built from 17 residues. CDR3 amino acids: CASSQGYGDRVLYEQYF. DNA of the CDR3: TGTGCCAGCAGCCAAGGGTACGGGGACAGGGTGTTATACGAGCAGTACTTC.